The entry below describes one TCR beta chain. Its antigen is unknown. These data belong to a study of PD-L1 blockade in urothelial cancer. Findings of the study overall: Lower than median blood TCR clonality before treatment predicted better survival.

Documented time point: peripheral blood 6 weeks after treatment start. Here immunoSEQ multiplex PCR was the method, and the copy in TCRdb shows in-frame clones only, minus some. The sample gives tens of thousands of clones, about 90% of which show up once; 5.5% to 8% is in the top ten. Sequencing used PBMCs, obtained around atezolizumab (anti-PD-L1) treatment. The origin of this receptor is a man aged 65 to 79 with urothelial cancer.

The CDR3 DNA is TGTGCCAGCAGCGTAGGTGCAGACGGGGAACCCCTCCACTTT. This gives the protein CASSVGADGEPLHF. The chain employs TRBV9 and TRBJ1-6; the D is unclear. The germline CDR1 and CDR2 sequences are SGDLS and YYNGEE. V shed 0 bases and J shed 12 bases, with 13 bases lying between them. The CDR3 contains 14 residues.